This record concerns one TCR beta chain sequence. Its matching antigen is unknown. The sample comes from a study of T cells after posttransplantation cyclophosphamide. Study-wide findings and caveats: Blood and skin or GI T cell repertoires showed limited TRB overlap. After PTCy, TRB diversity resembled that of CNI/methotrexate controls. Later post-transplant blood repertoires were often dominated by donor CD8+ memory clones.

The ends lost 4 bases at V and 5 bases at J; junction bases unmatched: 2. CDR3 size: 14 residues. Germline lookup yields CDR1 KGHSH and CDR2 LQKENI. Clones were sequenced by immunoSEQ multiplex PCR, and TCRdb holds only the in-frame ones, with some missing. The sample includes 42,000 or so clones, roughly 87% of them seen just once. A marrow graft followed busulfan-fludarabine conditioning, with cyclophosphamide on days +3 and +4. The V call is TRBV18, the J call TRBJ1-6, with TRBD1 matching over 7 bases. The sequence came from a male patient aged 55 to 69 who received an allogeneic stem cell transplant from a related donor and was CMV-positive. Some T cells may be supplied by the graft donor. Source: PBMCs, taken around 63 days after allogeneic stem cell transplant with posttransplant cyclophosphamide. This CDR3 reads CASSRGQNNSPLHF. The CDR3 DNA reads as TGTGCCAGCTCACGGGGACAGAATAATTCACCCCTCCACTTT.